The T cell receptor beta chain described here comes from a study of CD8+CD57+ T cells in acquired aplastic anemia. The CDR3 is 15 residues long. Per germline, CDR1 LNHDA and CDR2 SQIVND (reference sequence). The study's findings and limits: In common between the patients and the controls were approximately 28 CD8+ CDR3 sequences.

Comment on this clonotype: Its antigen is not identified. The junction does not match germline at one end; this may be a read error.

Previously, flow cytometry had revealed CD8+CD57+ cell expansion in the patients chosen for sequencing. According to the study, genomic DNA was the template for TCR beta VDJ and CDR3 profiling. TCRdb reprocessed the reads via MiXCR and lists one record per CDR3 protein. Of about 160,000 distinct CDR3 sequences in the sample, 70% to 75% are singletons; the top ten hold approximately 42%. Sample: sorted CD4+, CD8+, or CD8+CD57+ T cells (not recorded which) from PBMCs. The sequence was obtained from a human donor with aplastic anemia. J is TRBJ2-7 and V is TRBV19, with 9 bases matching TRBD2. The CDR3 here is CSAKRRGLALAEQYF. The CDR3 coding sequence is TGCAGTGCTAAACGTCGGGGACTAGCACTGGCCGAGCAGTACTTC.